This TCR beta chain appears in the sequencing data of a study of cytomegalovirus exposure and HLA in healthy donors (dated by TCRdb to about 2017). Regarding the study in general: In an earlier analysis of 587 of the donors, 276 Gb of sequence data and 117 million unique TCR beta sequences from 180 million or so T cells were reported. Approximately 300 gigabases of sequencing data and approximately 92 million unique TCR sequences made up an early release that covered approximately 650 HLA-typed donors. Among the roughly 390 genotyped donors, 75% to 90% belonged to the genetic ancestry cluster associated with self-reported Caucasian donors. The study was designed to test whether signatures of past pathogen exposure could be identified by cataloging public T cell receptors. The study used immunosequencing to profile the T cell repertoires of hundreds of subjects and linked those repertoires to cytomegalovirus serostatus. Along with the roughly 700-subject first cohort, a separate validation cohort of about 110 different subjects was used. High-throughput TCR immunosequencing, statistical association of individual TCRs with disease status, and machine learning were combined to predict cytomegalovirus infection status. A later analysis re-examined previously published TCR beta repertoires from more than 600 donors and added high-resolution HLA genotyping to investigate patterns of TCR occurrence. In the later analysis, no new phenotypic data were used to find candidate immune exposures; instead, reliance was placed on TCR beta sequences and their occurrence across donors. To decide whether each TCR beta V gene segment behaved as functional or pseudogenic, an earlier analysis of some 580 of the donors relied on high-throughput TCR beta sequencing. Alongside the repertoire data, information on donor age, sex, ethnicity and CMV serostatus was compiled. A later genetic analysis took genome-wide SNP genotypes for about three fifths of the roughly 700 donors and used that subset as a discovery cohort. Every discovery cohort repertoire had been produced on one sequencing platform. HLA typing covered class I and class II loci at four-digit resolution. The number of typed donors differed by locus: about 629-630 for A, B, C, DRB1 and DQB1; 500 to 550 for DQA1; roughly 600 for DPA1; and about 450 for DPB1. Several DR-DQ haplotypes were handled as single units for association and clustering because linkage in the cohort was strong. Among under 450 genotyped donors of the cohort, an average of about 240,000 unique TCR beta nucleotide sequences were sequenced per donor, around 18% of them non-productive.

Library method: the immunoSEQ multiplex PCR assay. A mixture of 60 forward primers for TCR Vbeta segments and 13 reverse primers for TCR Jbeta segments was used in the multiplex PCR. The CDR3 region of rearranged TCR beta genes was amplified from genomic DNA with a multiplex PCR assay. The amplified TCR beta libraries were sequenced on the Illumina HiSeq System as 87-base-pair reads. Regarding the original processing steps: A later analysis counted approximately 76 million unique TCR beta chains across the 666 repertoires, and approximately 11 million of these chains were shared by at least two donors. Raw reads were error-corrected and collapsed into unique sequences by a nearest-neighbor algorithm in which closely related sequences were merged to remove PCR and sequencing errors. To assign V, D and J gene segments, CDR3 sequences were aligned to IMGT reference sequences. For a sequence to be retained, a match of at least six nucleotides to both a V gene segment and a J gene segment was required. Rearrangements were called productive when the CDR3 lacked stop codons and stayed in frame with V and J; all others were non-productive. Following IMGT convention, CDR3 was defined as the stretch from the second conserved V-encoded cysteine up to the conserved J-encoded phenylalanine. The earlier analysis of about 530 of the donors excluded any sequence lacking an unambiguous match to a single V gene segment. An earlier analysis of almost 600 of the donors classified V segments as functional when productive rearrangements were above 56.7% and as segregating when the standard deviation between donors was above 5%. To diagnose cytomegalovirus status from the catalog of TCR beta chain sequences, a statistical classification framework was built. A later analysis assigned V and J genes by comparing TCR nucleotide sequences with IMGT/GENE-DB human TR gene sequences. The TCRdist pipeline was used in a later analysis to assign CDR3 sequences and most-parsimonious VDJ recombination scenarios. In a later analysis, each TCR beta chain was defined by its CDR3 amino acid sequence together with its V-gene family, and reads lacking a unique V-gene family were excluded. As a way to deal with suspected cross-contamination and a sequencing artifact, a later analysis dropped hundreds of nucleotide sequences that were highly shared and had low generation probability. In a later analysis, a clonal expansion index for each public chain was calculated from normalized within-repertoire ranks of inferred template counts. A later analysis computed generation probabilities with a VDJ recombination model fitted to out-of-frame rearrangements, and checked the results against IGoR. A later analysis scored TCR-TCR, TCR-HLA and TCR-CMV co-occurrence with hypergeometric tests, applying a repertoire-size bias correction to TCR pairs. A later analysis estimated false discovery rates by permuting HLA or CMV assignments 20 times. In a later analysis, co-occurring TCRs were grouped using DBSCAN, with TCRdist sequence similarity added in when clustering inside HLA-allele-positive subsets. Repertoires with fewer than 30,000 or more than 120,000 public chains, plus five repertoires with anomalous nucleotide sharing, were excluded from co-occurrence clustering. TCRdb retrieved this table from immuneACCESS and kept in-frame rearrangements only. Not all clones are present; in checked studies, unresolved V genes account for under half, and no reason is known for the remainder. V, J and clone size derive from that table, while D and trimming were established from the DNA sequence. Present in this sample are 150,000 to 200,000 clones, roughly four fifths of which were seen just once. About 1.6% of the sample lies in the top ten.

The study at large found these results: For the cohort, immune exposure information was limited to CMV serostatus. Roughly uniform sequencing depth across donors was assumed in presence/absence analyses, although this assumption may not hold. Correlated functional status among segregating V segments might be attributable to linkage disequilibrium, but an unknown experimental factor could not be ruled out. The study gave a list of roughly 150 TCR beta chains associated with cytomegalovirus. Three of the identified cytomegalovirus-associated TCR beta chains were confirmed in vitro to be specific for cytomegalovirus antigens. Most CMV-associated TCR beta chains appeared to be HLA-restricted in a later analysis, and the HLA associations seemed to be driven largely by CMV exposure. Strong co-occurrence of HLA alleles, especially DR and DQ, made assigning TCR associations to individual alleles difficult. Some IMGT-functional V segments, including TRBV6-2 and TRBV6-3, could not be told apart with the 87-base-pair reads, so those segments were excluded. A later analysis found that HLA-associated TCR beta chains were more clonally expanded and had lower generation probabilities than equally common non-associated chains. According to a later analysis, TCR association rates differed among HLA loci, with DRB1 alleles showing the most associated TCRs and HLA-C alleles showing the fewest. HLA typing was unavailable for some donors at each locus, so association tests used only the typed subset. In both the original and validation cohorts, the classifier was reported to diagnose cytomegalovirus status with high specificity and sensitivity. A later genetic analysis associated a missense DCLRE1C variant with V-gene and J-gene trimming of TCR beta chains, and an independent cohort replicated the association. The cohort was sequenced for TCR beta chains only, and without alpha or paired-chain data the features that could be detected were limited. The earlier analysis of about 600 of the donors excluded 15 to 20 rarely observed V segments, including chromosome 9 orphons, because counts were too low. The sequencing pipeline was judged likely to have produced a cluster of highly shared sequence variants as a technical artifact. A later genetic analysis reported fewer N-insertions in productive TCRs among donors in an Asian-associated ancestry cluster than the roughly 620-donor mean. The authors suggested that the approach could potentially be extended to other disease states and immunological phenotypes. While some public TCRs were present in many individuals, most TCR sequences turned up only very rarely across donors. Broadly in line with IMGT annotations, most TCR beta V segments showed up in productive rearrangements about 87% or about 30% of the time in an earlier analysis of approximately 640 of the donors. At a false discovery rate of 0.05, a later analysis linked about 16,000 TCR beta sequences to specific HLA alleles. A further reported finding was that TCR beta sequences accurately predicted the HLA-A and HLA-B alleles for most subjects in the first cohort. Several of the top co-occurrence clusters appeared to be linked to parvovirus B19, influenza, CMV and Epstein-Barr virus, according to a later analysis.

The junction shows trimming of 4 bases on V and 3 bases on J, plus 10 bases between the germline ends. The CDR3 spans 13 residues, from the cysteine through the phenylalanine. Only the CDR3 region is kept as DNA, spanning 39 bases read in frame from base 1. CDR1 is given as SGHRS and CDR2 as YFSETQ, both from the germline V gene. In total, more than 500 healthy bone marrow donors made up the cohort. At the time of sampling, all cohort members were nominally healthy, though unrecorded immune exposures were likely present. The donor was CMV seronegative and was included in the group of about 350 seronegative cohort members. Each donor provided a peripheral blood sample, and peripheral blood mononuclear cells were used for TCR beta sequencing. The Qiagen DNeasy Blood Extraction Kit was used to extract genomic DNA from the blood cell samples. Worth noting for this clone: Its antigen is currently not known. Base quality data are lacking; no much larger clone is found one base away.

Sequenced: PBMCs. This TCR came from a man between 50 and 59 years old in good health and CMV-seronegative. The V gene is TRBV5-1 and the J gene is TRBJ1-1; the D gene assignment is ambiguous. The nucleotide sequence is TGCGCCAGCAGCCCGGGGTGGGACACTGAAGCTTTCTTT. This is translated as CASSPGWDTEAFF.